This passage covers 22 T cell receptor beta chains from one sample sequenced in a study of immune heterogeneity within non-small cell lung tumors. A multiplex PCR containing 32 V primers and 13 J primers was used to amplify TCR beta CDR3. TCRdb reprocessed the multiplex PCR reads via MiXCR and lists one record per CDR3 protein. Of 20,000 to 25,000 distinct CDR3 sequences listed, around 30% are singletons. Each sample used approximately 570 ng of genomic DNA from bulk tumor tissue. The authors collected several far-apart biopsies from each primary tumor during surgery. Patients underwent curative surgery for untreated, newly diagnosed non-small cell lung cancer. The sample comprised lung tumor tissue. The receptors stem from a man between 40 and 49 years old with non-small cell lung cancer.

Ten or more counts support this clonotype. This sequence joins TRBV6-1 and TRBJ1-5; weak D call: TRBD1 (5 bases). V dropped 6 bases and J dropped 2 bases, with 11 bases sitting between them. Germline-derived CDR1 and CDR2 are MNHNS and SASEGT. The CDR3 runs 14 residues. The CDR3 DNA follows: TGTGCCAGCAGCAGCAGGGTCGGCAATCAGCCCCAGCATTTT. This gives the protein CASSSRVGNQPQHF.

The chain combines TRBV20-1 with TRBJ2-5; 8 nucleotides agree with TRBD2. The V gene end was trimmed by 6 bases and the J gene end by 4 bases; junction bases not matched to a gene: 10. Germline-derived CDR1 and CDR2 are DFQATT and SNEGSKA (reference sequence). There are 14 residues in the CDR3. The CDR3, as DNA: TGCAGTGCAACCCAGCGGGAGTCGTCAGAGACCCAGTACTTC. As protein: CSATQRESSETQYF.

A note on this clonotype: A much larger clone sits a single nucleotide away, making a read error possible. The V call is TRBV6-1, the J call TRBJ2-5, with D perhaps matching TRBD1 or TRBD2 (5 bases each). The CDR3 contains 15 residues. The germline V gene encodes CDR1 MNHNS and CDR2 SASEGT. The CDR3 DNA sequence: TGTGCCAGCACTACCCATAGGGGTTTAGGGGAGAGCCAGTACTTC. Translating gives CASTTHRGLGESQYF.

This clonotype has only a few counts. The CDR3 loop is CASSYSSGSYEQYF. CDR3 DNA sequence: TGCGCCAGCAGCTACTCTAGCGGCTCCTACGAGCAGTACTTC. V is TRBV5-1 and J is TRBJ2-7, with 7 bases lining up with TRBD2. Germline trimming cut 3 bases from V and 0 bases from J; bases unmatched to any gene: 3. This CDR3 comprises 14 residues. CDR1 is SGHRS, CDR2 YFSETQ, per germline.

A few counts support this clonotype. This chain links TRBV3-1 with TRBJ1-1, with TRBD1 matching over 8 bases. CDR3 length: 15 residues. Germline loops: CDR1 LGHDT, CDR2 YNNKEL (reference sequence). J was trimmed by 4 bases and V by 4 bases; bases with no gene match: 8. CDR3 DNA: TGTGCCAGCAGCCGGACGGCAGGGGGCCTCACTGAAGCTTTCTTT. This sequence encodes CASSRTAGGLTEAFF. Looking up the rest from reference TRBV3-1 and TRBJ1-1 gives the full variable domain: DTAVSQTPKYLVTQMGNDKSIKCEQNLGHDTMYWYKQDSKKFLKIMFSYNNKELIINETVPNRFSPKSPDKAHLNLHINSLELGDSAVYFCASSRTAGGLTEAFFGQGTRLTVV.

With regard to this clonotype: A single base separates this from a much larger clone, so it may be a read error. The chain couples TRBV6-1 to TRBJ2-7; no reliable D call. Germline CDR1 is MNHNS and CDR2 is SASEGT. This CDR3 has 15 residues. CDR3 DNA: TGTGCCGGCAGTGAGGTTTGGCTAAGCTCCTACGAGCAGTACTTC. Protein: CAGSEVWLSSYEQYF.

A note on this clonotype: Being one base from a much bigger clone, this may be a read error. The rearrangement links TRBV12-3 or TRBV12-4 to TRBJ1-5, with a weak D call TRBD1 (5 bases). The CDR3 runs to 14 residues. CDR3 bases: TGTGCCAGCAGTCAAACAGGACGGCATCAGCCCCAGAATTTT. Protein product: CASSQTGRHQPQNF.

The CDR3 coding sequence is TGTGCCAGCACCGACGCTGCGGGGACTGAAGCTTTCTTT. It encodes CASTDAAGTEAFF. The V call is TRBV6-1, the J call TRBJ1-1; D is unresolved. Deletions cut 7 bases from V and 5 bases from J, with 14 bases between. CDR3 size: 13 residues. CDR1 and CDR2 (germline): MNHNS, SASEGT.

Remarks on this clonotype: A much larger clone differs from this one at a single base, so this may be a read error. The chain recombines TRBV12-3 or TRBV12-4 with TRBJ1-5, with unresolved D. The CDR3 has 13 amino acids. The CDR3 coding sequence is TGTGCCAGCAGTTTTGGGAAAGATCAGCACCAGCATTTT. Protein sequence: CASSFGKDQHQHF.

On this clonotype itself: A much larger clone differs by one base, so this may be a read error. The genes are TRBV2 and TRBJ2-3; possible D gene TRBD2, 6 bases. Germline V gene lookup returns CDR1 SNHLY and CDR2 FYNNEI. This CDR3 is built from 15 residues. The CDR3 sequence is CASSETRIDTDTKYF. The CDR3 region has the DNA TGTGCCAGCAGTGAGACTAGAATCGACACAGATACGAAGTATTTT.

This clonotype has a count of ten or more. The chain employs TRBV30 and TRBJ2-2, with 12 bases matching TRBD2. Trimming removed 7 bases from V and 3 bases from J; junction bases left unmatched: 6. Germline-derived CDR1 and CDR2 are GTSNPN and SVGIG (reference sequence). The CDR3 sequence is 15 residues long. The CDR3 nucleotides read TGTGCCTCGTCCGGGACTAGCGGGTACACCGGGGAGCTGTTTTTT. Protein product: CASSGTSGYTGELFF.

Details on this clonotype: The junction departs from the called germline gene at one end, perhaps through a read error. The gene calls are TRBV19 and TRBJ2-2; possible D gene TRBD2, 5 bases. The germline gives CDR1 LNHDA, CDR2 SQIVND (reference sequence). The CDR3 consists of 15 residues. The CDR3 here is CASPLKPSEHRGAVF. CDR3 sequence (DNA): TGTGCCAGTCCACTAAAGCCCAGCGAGCACCGGGGAGCTGTTTTT.

Relative to its sample, this clonotype is medium-sized. The chain carries TRBV5-1 and TRBJ2-3; 10 nucleotides line up with TRBD2. The V and J ends lost 4 bases and 3 bases, in that order; junction bases with no gene match: 5. The CDR3 runs 15 residues. The germline V gene encodes CDR1 SGHRS and CDR2 YFSETQ. CDR3 DNA: TGCGCCAGCAGCCTTGGACTAGCGGATACAGATACGCAGTATTTT. It specifies CASSLGLADTDTQYF.

This chain connects TRBV27 to TRBJ2-1, with TRBD2 matching 9 bases. The CDR3 sequence is 17 residues long. From germline, CDR1 is MNHEY and CDR2 SMNVEV (reference sequence). The ends lost 6 bases at V and 7 bases at J; junction bases unmatched: 16. CDR3 amino acids: CASRPRGAGGPRNEQFF. DNA of the CDR3: TGTGCCAGCAGACCTCGGGGGGCGGGAGGGCCCAGAAATGAGCAGTTCTTC.

On this clonotype itself: A read error may be the cause here, since a much bigger clone is one base away. The rearrangement links TRBV10-1 to TRBJ2-7, with no clear D. Germline assignment: CDR1 WNHNN and CDR2 SYGVQD (reference sequence). This CDR3 contains 12 residues. With 5 bases removed from V and 8 bases from J, the gap between germline ends came to 13 bases. The CDR3 sequence: CASSHSSLKQYF. The CDR3 DNA is TGCGCCAGCAGTCATTCTTCTTTGAAGCAGTACTTC.

The genes are TRBV5-4 and TRBJ2-2; possibly TRBD2 for D (6 bases). CDR3 length equals 15 residues. V lost 0 bases and J 6 bases, leaving 12 bases between the germline ends. Germline V gives CDR1 SGHNT, CDR2 YYREEE (reference sequence). In DNA, the CDR3 is TGTGCCAGCAGCTTGGCGTCTAGCGTATCCGGGGAGCTGTTTTTT. This translates into CASSLASSVSGELFF.

This clonotype was observed at least ten times. The chain recombines TRBV30 with TRBJ2-7; D is unresolved. CDR3 length: 11 amino acids. Trimming removed 2 bases from V and 5 bases from J, with 7 bases in between. Germline V gene sequence: CDR1 GTSNPN, CDR2 SVGIG (reference sequence). The CDR3 sequence: CAWSPGHEQYF. In nucleotides, the CDR3 is TGTGCCTGGAGTCCAGGACACGAGCAGTACTTC.

The chain links TRBV5-8 to TRBJ1-6, with TRBD1 matching 7 bases. Trimming took 4 bases from V and 8 from J; bases not matched to a gene: 6. CDR1 and CDR2 from the germline V gene are SGHTS and YDEGEE. The CDR3 has 14 residues. This CDR3 reads CASSQGQRDSPLHF. For the CDR3, the DNA is TGTGCCAGCAGCCAGGGACAGAGAGATTCACCCCTCCACTTT.

The sample holds many counts of this clonotype. The DNA of the CDR3 is TGTGCCAGCAGTTCCAGCCTAGCGGGAGTAGACGAGCAGTACTTC. It encodes CASSSSLAGVDEQYF. The chain links TRBV27 to TRBJ2-7, with 10 bases lining up with TRBD2. Germline lookup yields CDR1 MNHEY and CDR2 SMNVEV (reference sequence). The CDR3 covers 15 residues. The V gene end was trimmed by 4 bases and the J gene end by 5 bases; junction bases not matched to a gene: 8.

The rearrangement joins TRBV19 to TRBJ2-2; the match to TRBD1 covers 9 bases. V shed 3 bases, J shed 4 bases, and the junction held 9 bases outside the gene matches. The germline gives CDR1 LNHDA, CDR2 SQIVND (reference sequence). The CDR3 covers 17 residues. In nucleotides, the CDR3 is TGTGCCAGTAGTATGTCTACAGGGGGCGCGGGCACCGGGGAGCTGTTTTTT. As protein: CASSMSTGGAGTGELFF.

In this sample, this clonotype turned up a few times. The chain combines TRBV5-6 with TRBJ1-6; tentatively, D is TRBD1 (6 bases). The CDR3 totals 16 residues. V was shortened by 4 bases and J by 1 base, with 12 bases between the two germline ends. In germline, CDR1 is SGHDT, CDR2 YYEEEE. The CDR3 here is CASSTGWGSYNSPLHF. The CDR3 DNA follows: TGTGCCAGCAGCACAGGGTGGGGATCCTATAATTCACCCCTCCACTTT. Together with reference TRBV5-6 and TRBJ1-6, the CDR3 gives the full variable domain: DAGVTQSPTHLIKTRGQQVTLRCSPKSGHDTVSWYQQALGQGPQFIFQYYEEEERQRGNFPDRFSGHQFPNYSSELNVNALLLGDSALYLCASSTGWGSYNSPLHFGNGTRLTVT.

This clonotype was seen repeatedly, ten times or more. The chain combines TRBV10-2 with TRBJ1-5, with D perhaps TRBD1 (6 bases). The V end lost 0 bases, the J end lost 4 bases, and 7 bases lay between the germline ends. The CDR3 has 14 amino acids. Germline assignment: CDR1 WSHSY and CDR2 SAAADI. The CDR3, as DNA: TGCGCCAGCAGTGAGTCAAGGGGGAATCAGCCCCAGCATTTT. Encoded protein: CASSESRGNQPQHF.